This T cell receptor beta chain emerged from a study of blood T cell repertoires in COVID-19 (dated by TCRdb to the early 2020s). Background on the whole study: The collaborator samples originated in the United States, Italy and Spain and spanned the acute and convalescent phases of COVID-19. The material from the prospective study consisted of cDNA or gDNA derived from T cells, B-cell-depleted T cells, or PBMCs. Deeply sampled blood TCRbeta repertoires from subjects exposed to, actively infected with, or recovered from COVID-19 were included in the dataset. A freely available public database, intended as a resource for researchers studying the immune response to SARS-CoV-2, is where the repertoires were released. Samples came from the ongoing ImmuneRACE study (first 160 participants) plus 1,254 subjects from 6 global collaborators. Sample metadata almost always included a de-identified subject ID, COVID-19 status, age in years and sex. Where available, HLA class I and class II types were obtained from metadata supplied by the sample provider rather than from assay-based typing. Study-wide findings and limitations: The quantity of clinical and demographic metadata differed by source and by participant and was supplied without curation.

On this clone: Its antigen specificity is not known. No base-level quality is on record; no much larger clone is a single base apart.

TCRbeta CDR3 regions were amplified from genomic DNA using the immunoSEQ Assay, a bias-controlled multiplex PCR. Per the source publication's procedure: Within the assay, amplification of reference gene primers was used to estimate how many nucleated cells each sample contained. To quantify the absolute abundance of each unique TCRbeta CDR3 rearrangement, sequence reads were collapsed and filtered. For each sample, productive Simpson clonality was calculated as the square root of Simpson's diversity index over productive rearrangements. As stored in TCRdb, this immuneACCESS dataset retains in-frame rearrangements with V and J assigned. A fraction of the clones does not appear; measured against another copy, unresolved V genes explain less than half of the discrepancy, and the remainder lacks a known reason. The DNA was the basis for D and trimming; V, J and clone size are from that table. This sample lists under 200,000 clones; around 81% were detected once. Approximately 2.6% of the sample comes from the top ten.

Collaborating institutions collected whole blood in K2EDTA tubes following their own protocols. Collaborator samples were shipped for TCRbeta analysis as frozen whole blood, isolated PBMCs, or DNA extracted from either sample type. The cysteine opens and the phenylalanine closes a CDR3 of 13 amino acids. Only the CDR3 portion is preserved as DNA: 39 bases, with reading frame beginning at the first base. According to the germline V gene, CDR1 reads ENHRY and CDR2 reads SYGVKD. V and J are trimmed by 0 bases and 15 bases, and the gene matches miss 3 bases of the junction. Sample: peripheral blood. The chain employs TRBV10-3 and TRBJ2-1; 12 middle bases align to TRBD2. This sequence was found in a human donor with acute or convalescent COVID-19. The donor label of this sample is uncertain. The DNA sequence is as follows: TGTGCCATCAGTGAGTCACTAGCGGGAGGAGGGTTCTTC. Its protein reads: CAISESLAGGGFF.